This TCR beta chain was identified during a study of T cell changes during pregnancy in multiple sclerosis. V dropped 3 bases and J dropped 1; count of bases not matched to a gene: 13. Per germline, CDR1 LNHDA and CDR2 SQIVND (reference sequence). This CDR3 has 20 residues. Profiling relied on immunoSEQ multiplex PCR, and the TCRdb table lists in-frame clones only, not all of them. The table shows around 130,000 clones, with about 95% occurring only once. The chain joins TRBV19 to TRBJ2-3; 13 bases are shared with TRBD2. Sample: peripheral blood, taken after pregnancy. This TCR was recovered from a female donor with multiple sclerosis, enrolled in a pregnancy study. The CDR3 loop reads CASSIWGTSGKRTGTDTQYF. CDR3 coding DNA: TGTGCCAGTAGTATCTGGGGGACTAGCGGGAAACGTACTGGCACAGATACGCAGTATTTT. The variable domain in full, with the rest retrieved from reference TRBV19 and TRBJ2-3, is DGGITQSPKYLFRKEGQNVTLSCEQNLNHDAMYWYRQDPGQGLRLIYYSQIVNDFQKGDIAEGYSVSREKKESFPLTVTSAQKNPTAFYLCASSIWGTSGKRTGTDTQYFGPGTRLTVL.